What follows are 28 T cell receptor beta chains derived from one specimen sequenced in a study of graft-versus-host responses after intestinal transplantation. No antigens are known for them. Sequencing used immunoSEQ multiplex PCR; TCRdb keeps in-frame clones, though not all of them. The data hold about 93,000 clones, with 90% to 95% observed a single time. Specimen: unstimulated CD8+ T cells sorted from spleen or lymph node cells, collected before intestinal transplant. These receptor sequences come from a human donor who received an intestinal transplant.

The CDR3 reads CASGLRVAGTSYEQYF. CDR3 sequence (DNA): TGTGCTAGTGGTTTGAGGGTAGCGGGAACGTCCTACGAGCAGTACTTC. This chain uses TRBV12-5 with TRBJ2-7; 8 nucleotides agree with TRBD2. After removal of 2 bases from V and 1 base from J, the junction contained 7 bases not matched to a gene. Per the germline V gene, CDR1 is LGHNT and CDR2 is FRNRAP. This CDR3 is built from 16 residues. The full variable domain, in which reference TRBV12-5 and TRBJ2-7 provide the parts outside the CDR3, is DARVTQTPRHKVTEMGQEVTMRCQPILGHNTVFWYRQTMMQGLELLAYFRNRAPLDDSGMPKDRFSAEMPDATLATLKIQPSEPRDSAVYFCASGLRVAGTSYEQYFGPGTRLTVT.

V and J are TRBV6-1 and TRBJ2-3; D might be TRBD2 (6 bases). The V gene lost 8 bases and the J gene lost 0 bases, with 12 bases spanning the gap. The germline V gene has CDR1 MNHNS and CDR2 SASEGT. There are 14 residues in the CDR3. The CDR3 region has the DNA TGTGCCAGCGGTACCGCGGGAAGCACAGATACGCAGTATTTT. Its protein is CASGTAGSTDTQYF.

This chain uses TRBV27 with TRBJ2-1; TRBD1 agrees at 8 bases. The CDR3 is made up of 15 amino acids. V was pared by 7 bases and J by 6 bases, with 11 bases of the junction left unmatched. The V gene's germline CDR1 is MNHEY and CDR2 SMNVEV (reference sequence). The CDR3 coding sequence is TGTGCCAGCACCTCAGGGGGGACAGGTCTCAATGAGCAGTTCTTC. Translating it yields CASTSGGTGLNEQFF.

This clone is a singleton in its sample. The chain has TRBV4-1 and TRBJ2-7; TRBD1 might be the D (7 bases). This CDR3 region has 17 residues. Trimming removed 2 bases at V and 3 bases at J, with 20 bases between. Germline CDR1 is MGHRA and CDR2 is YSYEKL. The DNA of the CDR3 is TGCGCCAGCAGCCAAAGCGATAGGGCAGGGGGGATCTACGAGCAGTACTTC. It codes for CASSQSDRAGGIYEQYF.

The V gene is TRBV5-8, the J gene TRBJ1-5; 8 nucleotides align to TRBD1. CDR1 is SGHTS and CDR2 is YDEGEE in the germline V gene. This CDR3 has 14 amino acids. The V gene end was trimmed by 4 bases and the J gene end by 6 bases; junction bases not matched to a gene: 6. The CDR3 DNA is TGTGCCAGCAGCGGCACAGGGGGGGTTCAGCCCCAGCATTTT. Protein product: CASSGTGGVQPQHF.

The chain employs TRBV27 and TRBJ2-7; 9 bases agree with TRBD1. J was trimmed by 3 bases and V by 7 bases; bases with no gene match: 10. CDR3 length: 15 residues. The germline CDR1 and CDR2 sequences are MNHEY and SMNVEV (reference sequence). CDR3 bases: TGTGCCAGCAATCGGGGCTGGGGACAGGGCTACGAGCAGTACTTC. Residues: CASNRGWGQGYEQYF.

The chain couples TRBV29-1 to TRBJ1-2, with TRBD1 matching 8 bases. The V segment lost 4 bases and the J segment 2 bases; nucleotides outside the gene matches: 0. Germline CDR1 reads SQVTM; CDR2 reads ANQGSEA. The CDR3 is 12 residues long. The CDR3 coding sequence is TGCAGCGTTGGACAGGGGAACTATGGCTACACCTTC. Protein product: CSVGQGNYGYTF.

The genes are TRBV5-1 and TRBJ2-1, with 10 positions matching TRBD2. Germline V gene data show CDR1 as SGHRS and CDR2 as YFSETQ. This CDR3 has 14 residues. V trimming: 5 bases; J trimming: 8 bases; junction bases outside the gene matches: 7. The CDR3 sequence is CASRWSGGAYEQFF. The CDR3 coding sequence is TGCGCCAGCAGATGGAGCGGGGGGGCCTATGAGCAGTTCTTC.

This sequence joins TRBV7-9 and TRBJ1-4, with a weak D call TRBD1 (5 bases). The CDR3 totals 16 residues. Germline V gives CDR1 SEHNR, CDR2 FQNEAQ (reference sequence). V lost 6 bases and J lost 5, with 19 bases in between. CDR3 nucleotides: TGTGCCAGCAGGCCCCCCCAGGGTCAGGCCAATGAAAAACTGTTTTTT. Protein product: CASRPPQGQANEKLFF.

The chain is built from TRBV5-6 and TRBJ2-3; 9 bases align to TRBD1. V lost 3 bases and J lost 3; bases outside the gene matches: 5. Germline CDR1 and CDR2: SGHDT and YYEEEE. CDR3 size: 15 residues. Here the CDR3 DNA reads TGTGCCAGCAGCTGGGACAGGGTATTGACAGATACGCAGTATTTT. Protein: CASSWDRVLTDTQYF.

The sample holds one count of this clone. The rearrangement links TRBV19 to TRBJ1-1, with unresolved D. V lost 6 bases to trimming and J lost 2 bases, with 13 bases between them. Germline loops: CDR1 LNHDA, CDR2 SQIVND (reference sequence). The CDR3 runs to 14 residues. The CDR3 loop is CASSSMGVNTEAFF. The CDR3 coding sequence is TGTGCCAGTAGCAGCATGGGCGTAAACACTGAAGCTTTCTTT.

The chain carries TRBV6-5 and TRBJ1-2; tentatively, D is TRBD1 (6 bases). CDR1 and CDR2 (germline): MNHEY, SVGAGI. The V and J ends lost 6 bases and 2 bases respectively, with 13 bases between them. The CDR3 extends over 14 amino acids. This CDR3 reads CASSIGQGNYGYTF. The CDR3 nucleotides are TGTGCCAGCAGCATTGGGCAGGGGAACTATGGCTACACCTTC.

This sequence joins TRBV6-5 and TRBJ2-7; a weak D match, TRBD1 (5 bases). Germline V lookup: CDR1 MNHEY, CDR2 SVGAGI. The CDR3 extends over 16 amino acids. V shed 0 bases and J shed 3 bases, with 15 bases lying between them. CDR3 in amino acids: CASSYSPDRPVYEQYF. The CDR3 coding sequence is TGTGCCAGCAGTTACTCACCTGACAGACCAGTCTACGAGCAGTACTTC.

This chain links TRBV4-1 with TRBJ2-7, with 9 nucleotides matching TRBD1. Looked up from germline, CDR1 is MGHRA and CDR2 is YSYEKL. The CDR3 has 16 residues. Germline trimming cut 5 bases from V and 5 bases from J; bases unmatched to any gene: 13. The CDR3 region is CASSFTSATGGHEQYF. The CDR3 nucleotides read TGCGCCAGCAGCTTTACCTCCGCCACAGGGGGCCACGAGCAGTACTTC.

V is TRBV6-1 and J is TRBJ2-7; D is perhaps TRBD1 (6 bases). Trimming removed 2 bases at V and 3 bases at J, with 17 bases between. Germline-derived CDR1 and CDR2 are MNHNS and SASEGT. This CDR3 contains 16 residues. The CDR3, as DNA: TGTGCCAGCAGTGAACGTGCCGGGACATTGAACTACGAGCAGTACTTC. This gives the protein CASSERAGTLNYEQYF.

This CDR3 is CASSPDRVRVEKLFF. CDR3 DNA sequence: TGTGCCAGCTCACCAGACAGGGTACGGGTTGAAAAACTGTTTTTT. The V and J genes are TRBV18 and TRBJ1-4, with TRBD1 matching 7 bases. With 2 bases clipped from V and 7 bases from J, the junction kept 7 bases outside the gene matches. In germline, CDR1 is KGHSH, CDR2 LQKENI. The CDR3 totals 15 residues.

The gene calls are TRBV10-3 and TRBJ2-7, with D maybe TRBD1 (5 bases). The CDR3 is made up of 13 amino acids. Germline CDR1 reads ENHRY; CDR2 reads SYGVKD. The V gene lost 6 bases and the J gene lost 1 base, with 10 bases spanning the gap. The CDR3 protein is CAIRGALSYEQYF. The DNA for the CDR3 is TGTGCCATCAGAGGGGCATTATCCTACGAGCAGTACTTC.

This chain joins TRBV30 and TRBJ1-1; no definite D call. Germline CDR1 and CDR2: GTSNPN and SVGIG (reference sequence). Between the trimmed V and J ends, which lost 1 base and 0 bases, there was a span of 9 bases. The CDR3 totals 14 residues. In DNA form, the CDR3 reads TGTGCCTGGAGTGACGGGAGCATGAACACTGAAGCTTTCTTT. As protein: CAWSDGSMNTEAFF.

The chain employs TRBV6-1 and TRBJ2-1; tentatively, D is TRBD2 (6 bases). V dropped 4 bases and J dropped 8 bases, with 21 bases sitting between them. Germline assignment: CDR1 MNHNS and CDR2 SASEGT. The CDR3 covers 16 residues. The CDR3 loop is CASSGPGSGTVYEQFF. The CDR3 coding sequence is TGTGCCAGCAGTGGTCCGGGATCCGGGACTGTCTATGAGCAGTTCTTC.

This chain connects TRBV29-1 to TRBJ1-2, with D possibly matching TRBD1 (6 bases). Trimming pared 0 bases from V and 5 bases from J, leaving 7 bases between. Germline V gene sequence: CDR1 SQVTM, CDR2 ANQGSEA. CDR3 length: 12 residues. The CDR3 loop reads CSVEEGQYGYTF. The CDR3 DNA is TGCAGCGTTGAAGAAGGACAGTATGGCTACACCTTC.

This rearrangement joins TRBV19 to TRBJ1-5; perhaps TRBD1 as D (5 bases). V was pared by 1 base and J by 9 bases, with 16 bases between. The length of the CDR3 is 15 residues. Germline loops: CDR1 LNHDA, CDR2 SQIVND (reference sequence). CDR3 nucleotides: TGTGCCAGTAGTATAGGGACACCGGTCGTGCTGCCCCAGCATTTT. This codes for CASSIGTPVVLPQHF.

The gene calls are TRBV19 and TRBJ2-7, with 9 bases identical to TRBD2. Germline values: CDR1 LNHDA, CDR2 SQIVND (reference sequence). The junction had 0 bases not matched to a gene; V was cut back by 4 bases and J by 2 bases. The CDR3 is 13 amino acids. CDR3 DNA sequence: TGTGCCAGTAGTAGCGGGGGGGCCTACGAGCAGTACTTC. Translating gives CASSSGGAYEQYF.

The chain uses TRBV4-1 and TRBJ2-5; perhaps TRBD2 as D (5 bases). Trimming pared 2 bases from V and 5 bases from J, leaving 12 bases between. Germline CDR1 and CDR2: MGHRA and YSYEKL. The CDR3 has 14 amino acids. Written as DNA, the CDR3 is TGCGCCAGCAGCCAACCTCTTGGCGGGGAGACCCAGTACTTC. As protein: CASSQPLGGETQYF.

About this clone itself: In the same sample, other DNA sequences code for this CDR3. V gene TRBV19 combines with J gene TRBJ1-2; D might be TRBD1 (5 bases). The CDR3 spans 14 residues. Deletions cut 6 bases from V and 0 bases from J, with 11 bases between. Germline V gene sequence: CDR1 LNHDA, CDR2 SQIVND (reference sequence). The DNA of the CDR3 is TGTGCCAGTAGCCCCTCGACAGCTAACTATGGCTACACCTTC. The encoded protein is CASSPSTANYGYTF.

CDR3 sequence: CASREGNHNEQFF. In nucleotides, the CDR3 is TGTGCCAGCCGAGAGGGCAACCACAATGAGCAGTTCTTC. The chain links TRBV19 to TRBJ2-1; D is perhaps TRBD2 (5 bases). Trimming pared 9 bases from V and 5 bases from J, leaving 14 bases between. Per the germline V gene, CDR1 is LNHDA and CDR2 is SQIVND (reference sequence). The CDR3 sequence is 13 residues long.

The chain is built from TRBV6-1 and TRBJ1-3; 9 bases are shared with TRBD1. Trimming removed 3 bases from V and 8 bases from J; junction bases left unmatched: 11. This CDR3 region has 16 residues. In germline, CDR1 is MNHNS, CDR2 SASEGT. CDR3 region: CASSDYLGTGIDTIYF. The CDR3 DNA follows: TGTGCCAGCAGTGACTATCTCGGGACAGGGATTGACACCATATATTTT.

The CDR3 sequence is CASSLSGERNYGYTF. Written as DNA, the CDR3 is TGTGCCAGCAGTTTATCCGGGGAGCGCAACTATGGCTACACCTTC. The genes are TRBV27 and TRBJ1-2; unclear D gene. Trimming removed 0 bases at V and 2 bases at J, with 10 bases between. The V gene's germline CDR1 is MNHEY and CDR2 SMNVEV (reference sequence). This CDR3 is 15 amino acids long.

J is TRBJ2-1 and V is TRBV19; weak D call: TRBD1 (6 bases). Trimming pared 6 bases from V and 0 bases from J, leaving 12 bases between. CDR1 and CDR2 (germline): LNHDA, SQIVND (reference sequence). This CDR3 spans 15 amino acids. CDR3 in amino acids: CASSYTGSSYNEQFF. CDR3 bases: TGTGCCAGTAGCTATACAGGGAGCTCCTACAATGAGCAGTTCTTC.